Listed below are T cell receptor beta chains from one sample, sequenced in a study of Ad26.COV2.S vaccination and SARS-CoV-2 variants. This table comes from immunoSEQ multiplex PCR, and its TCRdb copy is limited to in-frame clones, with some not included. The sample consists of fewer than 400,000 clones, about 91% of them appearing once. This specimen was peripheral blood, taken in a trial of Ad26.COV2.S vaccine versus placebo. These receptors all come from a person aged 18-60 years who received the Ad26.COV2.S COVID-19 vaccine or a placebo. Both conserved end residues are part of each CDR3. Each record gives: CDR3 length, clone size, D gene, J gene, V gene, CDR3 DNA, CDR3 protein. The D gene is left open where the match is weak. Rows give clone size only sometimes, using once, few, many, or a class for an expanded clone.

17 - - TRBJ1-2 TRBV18 TGTGCCAGCTCACCGGGGGCAGGTAGACCCTCTAACTATGGCTACACCTTC CASSPGAGRPSNYGYTF
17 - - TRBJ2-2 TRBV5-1 TGCGCCAGCAGCTTGCTCGGGACCCCAGTCATCGCCGGGGAGCTGTTTTTT CASSLLGTPVIAGELFF
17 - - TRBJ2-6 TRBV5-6 TGTGCCAGCAGCTTGGCGTTTGGTAGCTCTGGGGCCAACGTCCTGACTTTC CASSLAFGSSGANVLTF
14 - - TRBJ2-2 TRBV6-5 TGTGCCAGCAGCCGAACAGGGAACACCGGGGAGCTGTTTTTT CASSRTGNTGELFF
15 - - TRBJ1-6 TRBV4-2 TGTGCCAGCAGCCAAGAACCGGGGAAGGGTTCACCCCTCCACTTT CASSQEPGKGSPLHF
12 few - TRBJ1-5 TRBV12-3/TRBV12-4 TGTGCCAGCAGTTTAGCCGGGAGGTCCCAGCATTTT CASSLAGRSQHF
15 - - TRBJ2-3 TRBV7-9 TGTGCCAGCAGCGAAGGCCGAACTAGCACAGATACGCAGTATTTT CASSEGRTSTDTQYF
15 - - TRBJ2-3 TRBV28 TGTGCCAGCACCCTATGGGGGCGAGGGGCAGATACGCAGTATTTT CASTLWGRGADTQYF
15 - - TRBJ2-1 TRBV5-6 TGTGCCAGCAGCTTGGGTCTTACCTCCGACAATGAGCAGTTCTTC CASSLGLTSDNEQFF
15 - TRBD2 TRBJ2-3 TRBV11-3 TGTGCCAGCAGCCCCCGACTAGCGAGAACAGATACGCAGTATTTT CASSPRLARTDTQYF
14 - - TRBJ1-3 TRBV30 TGTGCCTGGAGCCCCGGGGCGGGTGGAAACACCATATATTTT CAWSPGAGGNTIYF
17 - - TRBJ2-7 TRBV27 TGTGCCAGCAGTTTATTACGTGGGGGGGCGGGAGCCCTCGAGCAGTACTTC CASSLLRGGAGALEQYF
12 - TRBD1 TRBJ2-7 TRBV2 TGTGCCAACAGTGACAGGGGTTACGAGCAGTACTTC CANSDRGYEQYF
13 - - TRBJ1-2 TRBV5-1 TGCGCCAGCAGCTTGAGGTTTGTCGGCGGCTACACCTTC CASSLRFVGGYTF
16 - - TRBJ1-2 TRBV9 TGTGCCAGCAGCGTAGATTTGATGGGGGGGCATGATGGCTACACCTTC CASSVDLMGGHDGYTF